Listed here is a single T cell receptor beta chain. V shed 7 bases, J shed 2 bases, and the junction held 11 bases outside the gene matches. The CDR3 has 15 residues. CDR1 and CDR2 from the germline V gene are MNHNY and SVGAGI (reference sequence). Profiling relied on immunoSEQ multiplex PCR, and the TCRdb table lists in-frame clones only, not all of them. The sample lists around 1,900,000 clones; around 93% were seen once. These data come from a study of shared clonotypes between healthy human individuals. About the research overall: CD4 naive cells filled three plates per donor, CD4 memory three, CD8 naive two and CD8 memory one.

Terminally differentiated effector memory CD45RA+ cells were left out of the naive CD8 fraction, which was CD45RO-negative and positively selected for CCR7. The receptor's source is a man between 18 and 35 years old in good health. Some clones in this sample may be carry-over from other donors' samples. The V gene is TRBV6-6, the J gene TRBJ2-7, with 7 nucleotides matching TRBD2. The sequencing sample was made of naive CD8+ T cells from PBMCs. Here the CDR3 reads CASTHPEGLTYEQYF. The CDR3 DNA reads TGTGCCAGCACCCACCCTGAGGGACTAACCTACGAGCAGTACTTC.